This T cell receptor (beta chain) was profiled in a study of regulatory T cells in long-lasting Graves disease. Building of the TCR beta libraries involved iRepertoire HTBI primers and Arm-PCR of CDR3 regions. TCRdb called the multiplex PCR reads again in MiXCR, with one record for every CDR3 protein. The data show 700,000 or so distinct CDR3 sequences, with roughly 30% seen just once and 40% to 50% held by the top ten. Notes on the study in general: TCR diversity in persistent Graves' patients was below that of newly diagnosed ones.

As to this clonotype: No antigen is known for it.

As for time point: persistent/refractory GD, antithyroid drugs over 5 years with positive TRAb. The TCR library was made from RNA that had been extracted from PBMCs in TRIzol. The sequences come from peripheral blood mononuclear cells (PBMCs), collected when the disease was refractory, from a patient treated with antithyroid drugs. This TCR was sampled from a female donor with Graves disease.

The CDR3 sequence is CSVPVTGQETQYF. The DNA of the CDR3 is TGCAGCGTGCCTGTGACAGGGCAAGAGACCCAGTACTTC. The rearrangement links TRBV29-1 to TRBJ2-5; 7 bases align to TRBD1. V shed 6 bases and J 2 bases; nucleotides not matched to a gene: 6. CDR1 and CDR2 (germline): SQVTM, ANQGSEA. The CDR3 contains 13 residues.